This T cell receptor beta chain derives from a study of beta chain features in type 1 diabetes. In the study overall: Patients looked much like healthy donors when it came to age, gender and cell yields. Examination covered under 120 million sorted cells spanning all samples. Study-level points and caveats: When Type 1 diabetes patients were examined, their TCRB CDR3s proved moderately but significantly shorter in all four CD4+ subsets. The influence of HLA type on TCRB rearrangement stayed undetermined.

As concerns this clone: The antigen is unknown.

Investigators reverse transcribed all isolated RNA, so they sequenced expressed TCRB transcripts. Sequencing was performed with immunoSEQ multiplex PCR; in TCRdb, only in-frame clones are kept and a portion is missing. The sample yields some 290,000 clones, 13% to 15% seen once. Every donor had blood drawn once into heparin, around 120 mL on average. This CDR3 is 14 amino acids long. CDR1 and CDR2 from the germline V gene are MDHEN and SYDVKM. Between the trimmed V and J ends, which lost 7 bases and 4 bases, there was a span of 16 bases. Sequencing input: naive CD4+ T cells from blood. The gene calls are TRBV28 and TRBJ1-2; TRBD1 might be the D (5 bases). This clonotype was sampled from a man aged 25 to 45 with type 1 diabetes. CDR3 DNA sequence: TGTGCCAGCACGTCGGGAGAGGGGACCTATGGCTACACCTTC. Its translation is CASTSGEGTYGYTF.